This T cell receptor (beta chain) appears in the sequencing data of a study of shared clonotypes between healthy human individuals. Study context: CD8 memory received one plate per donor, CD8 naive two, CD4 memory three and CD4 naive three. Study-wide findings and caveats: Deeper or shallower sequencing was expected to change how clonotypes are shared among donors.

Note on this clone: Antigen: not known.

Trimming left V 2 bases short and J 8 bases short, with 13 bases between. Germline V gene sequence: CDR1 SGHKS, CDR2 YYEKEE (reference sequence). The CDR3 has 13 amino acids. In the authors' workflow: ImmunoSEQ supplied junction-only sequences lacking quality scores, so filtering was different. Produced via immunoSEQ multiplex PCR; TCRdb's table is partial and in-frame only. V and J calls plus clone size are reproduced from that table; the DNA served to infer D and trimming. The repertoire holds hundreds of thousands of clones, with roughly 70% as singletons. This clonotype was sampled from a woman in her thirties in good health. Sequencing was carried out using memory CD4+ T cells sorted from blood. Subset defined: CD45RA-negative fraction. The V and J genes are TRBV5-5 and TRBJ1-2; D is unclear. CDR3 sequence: CASSFGSLGGYTF. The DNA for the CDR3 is TGTGCCAGCAGCTTCGGCAGCCTGGGAGGCTACACCTTC.